This passage covers 27 T cell receptor beta chains from one sample sequenced in a study of blood T cell repertoires in COVID-19. Sequencing used immunoSEQ multiplex PCR; TCRdb keeps in-frame clones, though not all of them. The sample comprises approximately 78,000 clones, over 80% of which are singletons, and over 15% rests with the top ten. What was sequenced was peripheral blood. The receptors shown here come from a woman older than 75 with acute or convalescent COVID-19.

This rearrangement joins TRBV5-4 to TRBJ1-2; D not certain. This CDR3 contains 14 residues. Germline CDR1 SGHNT, CDR2 YYREEE (reference sequence). V dropped 2 bases and J dropped 2 bases, with 10 bases sitting between them. The CDR3 DNA reads TGTGCCAGCAGCTTACCGGGAAGGAACTATGGCTACACCTTC. This encodes CASSLPGRNYGYTF. The full variable domain, its missing parts supplied by reference TRBV5-4 and TRBJ1-2, is ETGVTQSPTHLIKTRGQQVTLRCSSQSGHNTVSWYQQALGQGPQFIFQYYREEENGRGNFPPRFSGLQFPNYSSELNVNALELDDSALYLCASSLPGRNYGYTFGSGTRLTVV.

The rearrangement joins TRBV5-5 to TRBJ2-2; TRBD2 might be the D (6 bases). V lost 3 bases and J 7 bases, leaving 16 bases between the germline ends. The CDR3 covers 15 residues. Looked up from germline, CDR1 is SGHKS and CDR2 is YYEKEE (reference sequence). CDR3 sequence reads: CASSSPPGLFGELFF. Here the CDR3 DNA reads TGTGCCAGCAGCTCCCCCCCGGGACTCTTCGGGGAGCTGTTTTTT.

This chain uses TRBV5-1 with TRBJ2-3, with 9 bases that match TRBD1. Per the germline V gene, CDR1 is SGHRS and CDR2 is YFSETQ. Trimming at V came to 0 bases and at J to 4 bases, leaving 6 bases not matched to a gene. This CDR3 has 16 residues. The CDR3 protein is CASSLGGQGSADTQYF. As DNA, the CDR3 is TGCGCCAGCAGCTTGGGAGGACAGGGGTCCGCAGATACGCAGTATTTT.

The rearrangement links TRBV5-4 to TRBJ2-4; 8 nucleotides match TRBD2. Per germline, CDR1 SGHNT and CDR2 YYREEE (reference sequence). The CDR3 extends over 17 amino acids. With 1 base clipped from V and 5 bases from J, the junction kept 11 bases outside the gene matches. Here the CDR3 DNA reads TGTGCCAGCAGCTTGAAGTCGGCTAGCGGGCTAGAAAACATTCAGTACTTC. It encodes CASSLKSASGLENIQYF.

The genes are TRBV4-2 and TRBJ1-2; D is undetermined. Deletions cut 3 bases from V and 3 bases from J, with 14 bases between. CDR3 length: 15 amino acids. Germline-derived CDR1 and CDR2 are LGHNA and YNFKEQ. CDR3 loop: CASSHYLSEDYGYTF. CDR3 nucleotide sequence: TGTGCCAGCAGCCACTACCTCAGCGAGGACTATGGCTACACCTTC.

The chain has TRBV9 and TRBJ2-1; possibly TRBD2 for D (5 bases). Trimming shortened V by 4 bases and J by 9 bases, and 11 bases separated the two germline ends. CDR1 is SGDLS and CDR2 is YYNGEE in the germline V gene. The CDR3 is 12 amino acids. The CDR3 DNA reads TGTGCCAGCAGCCCTCTAGCAGGTGAGCAGTTCTTC. Its protein product is CASSPLAGEQFF.

This rearrangement joins TRBV21-1 to TRBJ2-3; the DNA was not used to check the table's D call, TRBD2. TRBV21-1 is reported as a pseudogene. The CDR3 is 20 residues long. CDR3 protein: CASSREAGTSGIRGTDTQYF. CDR3 bases: TGTGCCAGCAGCAGAGAGGCCGGGACTAGCGGGATAAGGGGCACAGATACGCAGTATTTT.

This clone was seen only once. The genes are TRBV11-2 and TRBJ1-1, with TRBD1 matching 7 bases. Germline assignment: CDR1 SGHAT and CDR2 FQNNGV. This CDR3 contains 14 residues. V gave up 8 bases and J gave up 1 base; unmatched junction bases: 7. CDR3 nucleotide sequence: TGTGCCAGCCAAGGACAGGTGGAGAACACTGAAGCTTTCTTT. Its protein is CASQGQVENTEAFF. The full variable domain, in which reference TRBV11-2 and TRBJ1-1 provide the parts outside the CDR3, is EAGVAQSPRYKIIEKRQSVAFWCNPISGHATLYWYQQILGQGPKLLIQFQNNGVVDDSQLPKDRFSAERLKGVDSTLKIQPAKLEDSAVYLCASQGQVENTEAFFGQGTRLTVV.

This chain connects TRBV15 to TRBJ1-1; D is perhaps TRBD1 (6 bases). Germline CDR1 is LNHNV and CDR2 is YYDKDF (reference sequence). CDR3 length: 14 amino acids. Trimming took off 9 bases at V and 3 bases at J, with 17 bases between the two ends. The chain's CDR3 is CATKTGRGDTEAFF. CDR3 coding DNA: TGTGCCACTAAAACAGGGAGAGGGGACACTGAAGCTTTCTTT.

The genes are TRBV6-1 and TRBJ2-2, with 8 bases that match TRBD2. J was trimmed by 0 bases and V by 5 bases; bases with no gene match: 2. Germline V gene lookup returns CDR1 MNHNS and CDR2 SASEGT. This CDR3 has 15 amino acids. The chain's CDR3 is CASSPLAANTGELFF. The CDR3 DNA follows: TGTGCCAGCAGTCCACTAGCGGCGAACACCGGGGAGCTGTTTTTT.

Here the CDR3 reads CASRSPLYGYTF. CDR3 nucleotide sequence: TGTGCCAGCAGAAGTCCACTATATGGCTACACCTTC. The chain employs TRBV27 and TRBJ1-2; D unresolved. Trimming left V 6 bases short and J 5 bases short, with 10 bases between. The CDR3 sequence is 12 residues long. Looked up from germline, CDR1 is MNHEY and CDR2 is SMNVEV (reference sequence).

The chain carries TRBV3-1 (or the pseudogene TRBV3-2) and TRBJ2-3; D may be TRBD2 (5 bases). Trimming took off 0 bases at V and 2 bases at J, with 12 bases between the two ends. The CDR3 contains 16 residues. The V gene's germline CDR1 is LGHDT and CDR2 YNNKEL (reference sequence). The CDR3 nucleotides read TGTGCCAGCAGCCAAGATAGGACTCTCATCACAGATACGCAGTATTTT. Its protein is CASSQDRTLITDTQYF.

The chain links TRBV6-1 to TRBJ2-2; possibly TRBD1 for D (5 bases). Per the germline V gene, CDR1 is MNHNS and CDR2 is SASEGT. The CDR3 is 15 amino acids. Trimming left V 2 bases short and J 5 bases short, with 12 bases between. CDR3 amino acids: CASSELRVGTGELFF. In DNA form, the CDR3 reads TGTGCCAGCAGTGAACTCAGGGTGGGAACCGGGGAGCTGTTTTTT.

The V gene is TRBV6-2 or TRBV6-3, the J gene TRBJ2-3; D perhaps matches TRBD2 (6 bases). The CDR3 contains 13 residues. V lost 5 bases to trimming and J lost 1 base, with 7 bases between them. Germline values: CDR1 MNHEY, CDR2 SVGEGT. CDR3 region: CASSVAGTDTQYF. DNA for the CDR3: TGTGCCAGCAGTGTAGCGGGCACAGATACGCAGTATTTT.

This clone was recorded only once. The V gene is TRBV27, the J gene TRBJ2-1; TRBD2 matches at 10 bases. Trimming removed 2 bases from V and 9 bases from J; junction bases left unmatched: 1. This CDR3 region has 13 residues. CDR1 MNHEY and CDR2 SMNVEV come from the germline V gene (reference sequence). This CDR3 is CASSLLAGVEQFF. The CDR3 DNA sequence: TGTGCCAGCAGTTTACTAGCGGGAGTTGAGCAGTTCTTC.

The sample holds a few counts of this clone. The chain couples TRBV25-1 to TRBJ2-1; unclear D gene. The V end lost 2 bases, the J end lost 10 bases, and 9 bases lay between the germline ends. CDR1 is MGHDK, CDR2 SYGVNS, per germline. This CDR3 spans 12 amino acids. The CDR3 here is CASSENEAEQFF. In DNA form, the CDR3 reads TGTGCCAGCAGTGAAAACGAGGCCGAGCAGTTCTTC.

The V call is TRBV11-3, the J call TRBJ1-1; D is ambiguous. This CDR3 region has 13 residues. Germline loops: CDR1 SGHNT, CDR2 YENEEA. The V end was cut by 4 bases, the J end by 6 bases, with 12 bases between. The CDR3 loop reads CASSWAAMAEAFF. As DNA, the CDR3 is TGTGCCAGCAGCTGGGCTGCAATGGCTGAAGCTTTCTTT.

The rearrangement links TRBV30 to TRBJ2-5, with D possibly TRBD1 on 6 matching bases. V was trimmed by 2 bases and J by 3 bases, leaving 7 bases between them. Germline assignment: CDR1 GTSNPN and CDR2 SVGIG (reference sequence). The CDR3 is made up of 12 amino acids. The CDR3 nucleotides are TGTGCCTGGAGTTCAGGGGAAGAGACCCAGTACTTC. Protein: CAWSSGEETQYF. The entire variable domain, with the rest obtained from reference TRBV30 and TRBJ2-5, is as follows: SQTIHQWPATLVQPVGSPLSLECTVEGTSNPNLYWYRQAAGRGLQLLFYSVGIGQISSEVPQNLSASRPQDRQFILSSKKLLLSDSGFYLCAWSSGEETQYFGPGTRLLVL.

This clone was detected once. The chain recombines TRBV7-3 with TRBJ2-1, with TRBD2 as a possible D gene (5 bases). The CDR3 is 14 amino acids. V lost 5 bases and J 12 bases, leaving 20 bases between the germline ends. The germline CDR1 and CDR2 sequences are SGHTA and FQGTGA. The CDR3 bases are TGTGCCAGCAGCACCGGCCAAGAAGCTAGCACGCAGTTCTTC. Encoded protein: CASSTGQEASTQFF.

This rearrangement joins TRBV18 to TRBJ1-1; D gene unclear. The germline V gene encodes CDR1 KGHSH and CDR2 LQKENI. Trimming cost V 2 bases and J 1 base, with 5 bases left between them. This CDR3 contains 13 residues. Written as DNA, the CDR3 is TGTGCCAGCTCACCATCCGGGAACACTGAAGCTTTCTTT. Protein: CASSPSGNTEAFF.

This clone was counted only a few times. V gene TRBV19 combines with J gene TRBJ2-3, with D perhaps TRBD2 (5 bases). Germline CDR1 reads LNHDA; CDR2 reads SQIVND (reference sequence). The germline V and J ends were trimmed by 8 bases and 3 bases, with 15 bases remaining between them. The CDR3 consists of 14 residues. The CDR3 is CASDQVPGTDTQYF. The CDR3 coding sequence is TGTGCCAGTGACCAGGTTCCGGGGACAGATACGCAGTATTTT.

The chain joins TRBV5-1 to TRBJ2-3; 7 nucleotides match TRBD2. The CDR3 runs to 14 residues. Looked up from germline, CDR1 is SGHRS and CDR2 is YFSETQ. The V segment lost 0 bases and the J segment 6 bases; nucleotides outside the gene matches: 4. CDR3: CASSLVAGEDTQYF. CDR3 nucleotide sequence: TGCGCCAGCAGCTTGGTAGCGGGTGAGGATACGCAGTATTTT. The whole variable domain, filled in from reference TRBV5-1 and TRBJ2-3, reads KAGVTQTPRYLIKTRGQQVTLSCSPISGHRSVSWYQQTPGQGLQFLFEYFSETQRNKGNFPGRFSGRQFSNSRSEMNVSTLELGDSALYLCASSLVAGEDTQYFGPGTRLTVL.

This sequence joins TRBV9 and TRBJ1-2, with 7 nucleotides matching TRBD1. This CDR3 contains 16 residues. Trimming cost V 1 base and J 4 bases; bases outside gene matches: 10. Germline assignment: CDR1 SGDLS and CDR2 YYNGEE. CDR3 nucleotides: TGTGCCAGCAGCGTAACCAGCTCCAGGGGGAGCTATGGCTACACCTTC. Translating it yields CASSVTSSRGSYGYTF.

The J gene is TRBJ2-2, the V gene TRBV11-2; tentative D call: TRBD1 (6 bases). The CDR3 runs 15 residues. Germline V gene lookup returns CDR1 SGHAT and CDR2 FQNNGV. V was shortened by 0 bases and J by 4 bases, with 9 bases between the two germline ends. The CDR3, as DNA: TGTGCCAGCAGCTTAGAAGCCAGGGGCACCGGGGAGCTGTTTTTT. This codes for CASSLEARGTGELFF.

The chain links TRBV5-1 to TRBJ2-7; 11 nucleotides agree with TRBD2. Germline lookup yields CDR1 SGHRS and CDR2 YFSETQ. V lost 0 bases, J lost 2 bases, and 4 bases stayed unmatched. The CDR3 is 16 amino acids. CDR3 amino acids: CASSLDLAGGAYEQYF. The CDR3 coding sequence is TGCGCCAGCAGCTTGGACCTAGCGGGAGGTGCCTACGAGCAGTACTTC.

J is TRBJ1-5 and V is TRBV25-1, with D perhaps TRBD1 (6 bases). The CDR3 contains 12 residues. Trimming took 2 bases from V and 8 from J, leaving 7 bases between them. From germline, CDR1 is MGHDK and CDR2 SYGVNS. The CDR3 protein is CASSERDKPQHF. The CDR3 bases are TGTGCCAGCAGTGAAAGGGACAAGCCCCAGCATTTT.

CDR3 nucleotides: TGTGCCAGTAGTGCCATGACCCGGGACAGGGGGTTGGAAGGCTACGAGCAGTACTTC. Its translation is CASSAMTRDRGLEGYEQYF. This chain joins TRBV19 and TRBJ2-7, with 11 bases lining up with TRBD1. Unmatched junction bases numbered 18, after V lost 5 bases and J lost 3 bases. Per germline, CDR1 LNHDA and CDR2 SQIVND (reference sequence). CDR3 length equals 19 residues. Based on the CDR3 plus reference TRBV19 and TRBJ2-7, the full variable domain is DGGITQSPKYLFRKEGQNVTLSCEQNLNHDAMYWYRQDPGQGLRLIYYSQIVNDFQKGDIAEGYSVSREKKESFPLTVTSAQKNPTAFYLCASSAMTRDRGLEGYEQYFGPGTRLTVT.